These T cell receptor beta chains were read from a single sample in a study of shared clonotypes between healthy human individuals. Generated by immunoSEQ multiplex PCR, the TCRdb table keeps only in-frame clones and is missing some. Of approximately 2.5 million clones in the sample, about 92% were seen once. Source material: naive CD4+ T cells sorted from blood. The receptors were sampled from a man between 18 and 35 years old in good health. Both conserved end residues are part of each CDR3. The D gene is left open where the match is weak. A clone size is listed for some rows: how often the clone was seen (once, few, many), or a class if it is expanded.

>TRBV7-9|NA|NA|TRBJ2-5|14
CASSLNPGPETQYF
TGTGCCAGCAGCTTAAACCCCGGCCCAGAGACCCAGTACTTC
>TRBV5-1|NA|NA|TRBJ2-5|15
CASSTGRGRQETQYF
TGCGCCAGCAGCACGGGCCGCGGAAGGCAAGAGACCCAGTACTTC
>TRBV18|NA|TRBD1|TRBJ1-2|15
CASSPGQGLSYGYTF
TGTGCCAGCTCACCGGGACAGGGTCTGTCCTATGGCTACACCTTC
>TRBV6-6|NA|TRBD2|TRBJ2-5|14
CASSYLAGPETQYF
TGTGCCAGCAGTTACCTAGCGGGGCCGGAGACCCAGTACTTC
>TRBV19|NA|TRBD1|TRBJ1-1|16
CASSTLPGQGWTEAFF
TGTGCCAGTAGTACTCTCCCGGGACAGGGTTGGACTGAAGCTTTCTTT
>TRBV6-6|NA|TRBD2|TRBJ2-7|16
CASSYSRASGRTEQYF
TGTGCCAGCAGTTACTCGAGGGCTAGCGGGAGGACCGAGCAGTACTTC
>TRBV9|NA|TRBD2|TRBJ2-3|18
CASSINAGFGGSTDTQYF
TGTGCCAGCAGCATCAATGCAGGGTTCGGGGGGAGCACAGATACGCAGTATTTT
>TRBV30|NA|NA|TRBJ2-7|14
CAWGTVTRGDEQYF
TGTGCCTGGGGGACCGTCACGAGAGGGGACGAGCAGTACTTC
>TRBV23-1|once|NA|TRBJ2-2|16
CASSQRQGKSVGELFF
TGCGCCAGCAGTCAACGGCAGGGGAAGTCCGTCGGGGAGCTGTTTTTT
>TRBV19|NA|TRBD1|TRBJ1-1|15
CASSTMDRTATEAFF
TGTGCCAGTAGTACTATGGACAGGACGGCCACTGAAGCTTTCTTT
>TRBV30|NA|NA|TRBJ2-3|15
CAWSVGRGTTDTQYF
TGTGCCTGGAGTGTAGGGCGGGGGACAACAGATACGCAGTATTTT
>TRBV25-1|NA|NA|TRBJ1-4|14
CASAGYATNEKLFF
TGTGCCAGCGCAGGATATGCAACTAATGAAAAACTGTTTTTT
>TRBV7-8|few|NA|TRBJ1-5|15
CASSLTGFFDQPQHF
TGTGCCAGCAGCTTAACAGGTTTCTTTGATCAGCCCCAGCATTTT